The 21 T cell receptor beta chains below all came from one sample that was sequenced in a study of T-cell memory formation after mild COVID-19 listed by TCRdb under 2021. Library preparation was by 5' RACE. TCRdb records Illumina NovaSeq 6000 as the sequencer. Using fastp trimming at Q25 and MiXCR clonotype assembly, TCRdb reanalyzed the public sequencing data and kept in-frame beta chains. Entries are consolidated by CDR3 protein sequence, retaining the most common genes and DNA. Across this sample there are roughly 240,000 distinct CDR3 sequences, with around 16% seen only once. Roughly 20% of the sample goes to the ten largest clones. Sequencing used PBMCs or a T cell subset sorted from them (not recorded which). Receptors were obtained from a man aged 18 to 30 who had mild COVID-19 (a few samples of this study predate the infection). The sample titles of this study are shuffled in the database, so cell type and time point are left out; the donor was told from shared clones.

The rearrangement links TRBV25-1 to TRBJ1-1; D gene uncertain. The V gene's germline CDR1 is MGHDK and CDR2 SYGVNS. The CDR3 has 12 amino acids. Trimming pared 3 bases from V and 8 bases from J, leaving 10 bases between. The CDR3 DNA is TGTGCCAGCAGTGAGCCCCCCGGCGAAGCTTTCTTT. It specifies CASSEPPGEAFF.

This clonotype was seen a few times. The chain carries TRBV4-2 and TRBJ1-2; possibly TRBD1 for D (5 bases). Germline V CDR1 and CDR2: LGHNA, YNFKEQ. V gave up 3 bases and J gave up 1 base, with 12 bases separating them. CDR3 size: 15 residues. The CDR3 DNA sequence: TGTGCCAGCAGCCAGGGGGTGACGGGTAACTATGGCTACACCTTC. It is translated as CASSQGVTGNYGYTF.

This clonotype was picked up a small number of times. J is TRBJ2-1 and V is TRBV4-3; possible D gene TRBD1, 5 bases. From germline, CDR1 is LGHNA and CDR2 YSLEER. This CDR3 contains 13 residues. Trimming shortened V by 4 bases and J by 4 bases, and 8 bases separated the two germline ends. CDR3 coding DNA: TGCGCCAGCAGCCCGACAGCTTACAATGAGCAGTTCTTC. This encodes CASSPTAYNEQFF.

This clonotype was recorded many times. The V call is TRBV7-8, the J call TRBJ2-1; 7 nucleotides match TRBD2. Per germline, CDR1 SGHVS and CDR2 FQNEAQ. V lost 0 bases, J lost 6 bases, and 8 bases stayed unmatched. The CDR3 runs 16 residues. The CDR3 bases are TGTGCCAGCAGCTTAGCGCACGGGGGGTCGGTCAATGAGCAGTTCTTC. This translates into CASSLAHGGSVNEQFF.

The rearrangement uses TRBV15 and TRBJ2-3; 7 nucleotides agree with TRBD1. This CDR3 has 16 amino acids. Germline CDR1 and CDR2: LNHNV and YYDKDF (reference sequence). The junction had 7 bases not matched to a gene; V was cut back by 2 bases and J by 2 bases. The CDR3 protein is CATSRSPQGITDTQYF. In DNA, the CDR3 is TGTGCCACCAGCAGAAGCCCACAGGGGATCACAGATACGCAGTATTTT.

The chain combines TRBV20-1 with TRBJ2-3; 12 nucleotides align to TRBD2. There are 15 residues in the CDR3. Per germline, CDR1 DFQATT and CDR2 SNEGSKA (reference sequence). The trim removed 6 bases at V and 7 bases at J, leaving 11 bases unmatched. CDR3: CSASTTSGGPNTQYF. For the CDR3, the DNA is TGCAGTGCCAGTACGACTAGCGGGGGACCAAATACGCAGTATTTT.

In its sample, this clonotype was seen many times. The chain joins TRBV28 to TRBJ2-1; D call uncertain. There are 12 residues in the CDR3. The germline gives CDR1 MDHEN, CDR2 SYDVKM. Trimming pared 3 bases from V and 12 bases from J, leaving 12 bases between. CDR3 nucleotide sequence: TGTGCCAGCAGTTTCCAGTCGGGCTCGCAGTTCTTC. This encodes CASSFQSGSQFF. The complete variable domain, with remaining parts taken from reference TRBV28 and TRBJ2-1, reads DVKVTQSSRYLVKRTGEKVFLECVQDMDHENMFWYRQDPGLGLRLIYFSYDVKMKEKGDIPEGYSVSREKKERFSLILESASTNQTSMYLCASSFQSGSQFFGPGTRLTVL.

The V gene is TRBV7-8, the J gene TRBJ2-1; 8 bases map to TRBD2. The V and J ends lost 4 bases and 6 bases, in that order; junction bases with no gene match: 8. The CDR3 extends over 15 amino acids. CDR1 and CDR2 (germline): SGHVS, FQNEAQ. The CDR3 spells CASSSGGGLGNEQFF. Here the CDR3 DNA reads TGTGCCAGCAGCTCCGGGGGGGGCCTAGGCAATGAGCAGTTCTTC.

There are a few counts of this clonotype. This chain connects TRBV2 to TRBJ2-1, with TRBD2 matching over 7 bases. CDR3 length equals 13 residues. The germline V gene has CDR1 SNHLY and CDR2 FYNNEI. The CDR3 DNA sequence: TGTGGCGTCGGAAGGGAGGGTTTCCTTGAGCAGTTCTTC. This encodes CGVGREGFLEQFF.

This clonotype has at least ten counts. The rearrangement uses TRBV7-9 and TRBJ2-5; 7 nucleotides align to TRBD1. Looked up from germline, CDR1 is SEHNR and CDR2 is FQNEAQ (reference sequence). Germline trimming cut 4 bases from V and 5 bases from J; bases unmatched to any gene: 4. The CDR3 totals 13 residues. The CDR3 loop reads CASSYRGGETQYF. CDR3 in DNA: TGTGCCAGCAGCTACAGGGGTGGGGAGACCCAGTACTTC.

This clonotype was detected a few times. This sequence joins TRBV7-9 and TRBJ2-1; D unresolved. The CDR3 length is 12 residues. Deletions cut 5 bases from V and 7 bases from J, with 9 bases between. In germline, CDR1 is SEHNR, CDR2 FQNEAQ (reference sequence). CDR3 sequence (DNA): TGTGCCAGCAGCCGGACGATTAATGAGCAGTTCTTC. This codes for CASSRTINEQFF.

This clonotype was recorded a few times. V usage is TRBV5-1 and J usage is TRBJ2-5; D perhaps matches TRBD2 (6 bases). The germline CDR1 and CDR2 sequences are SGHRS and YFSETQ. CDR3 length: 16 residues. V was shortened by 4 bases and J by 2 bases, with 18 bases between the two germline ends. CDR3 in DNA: TGCGCCAGCAGCCTGTTAATCGGGAGACTTCAAGAGACCCAGTACTTC. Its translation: CASSLLIGRLQETQYF.

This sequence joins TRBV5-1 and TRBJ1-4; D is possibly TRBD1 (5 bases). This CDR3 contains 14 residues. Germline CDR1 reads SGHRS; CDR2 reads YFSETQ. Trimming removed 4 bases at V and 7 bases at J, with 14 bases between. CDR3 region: CASSNAGGGEKLFF. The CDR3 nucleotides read TGCGCCAGCAGCAACGCCGGGGGAGGTGAAAAACTGTTTTTT. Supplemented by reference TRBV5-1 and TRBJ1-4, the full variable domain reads KAGVTQTPRYLIKTRGQQVTLSCSPISGHRSVSWYQQTPGQGLQFLFEYFSETQRNKGNFPGRFSGRQFSNSRSEMNVSTLELGDSALYLCASSNAGGGEKLFFGSGTQLSVL.

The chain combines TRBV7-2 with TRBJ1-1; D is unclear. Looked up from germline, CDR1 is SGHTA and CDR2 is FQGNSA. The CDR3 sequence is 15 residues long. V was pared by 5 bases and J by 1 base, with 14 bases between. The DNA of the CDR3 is TGTGCCAGCAGCCGAAGAGGCGGAGCGAACACTGAAGCTTTCTTT. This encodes CASSRRGGANTEAFF.

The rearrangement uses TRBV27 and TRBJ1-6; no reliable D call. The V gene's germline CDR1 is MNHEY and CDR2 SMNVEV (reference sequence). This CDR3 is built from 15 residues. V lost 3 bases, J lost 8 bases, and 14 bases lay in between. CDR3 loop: CASSLLGVNYSPLHF. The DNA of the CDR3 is TGTGCCAGCAGTTTGCTCGGGGTGAACTATTCACCCCTCCACTTT.

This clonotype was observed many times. CDR3 loop: CASSLGTGHGYTF. The CDR3 bases are TGTGCCAGCAGCTTAGGGACAGGGCATGGCTACACCTTC. This sequence joins TRBV11-2 and TRBJ1-2, with 8 bases that match TRBD1. Germline CDR1 reads SGHAT; CDR2 reads FQNNGV. V shed 1 base, J shed 6 bases, and the junction held 1 base outside the gene matches. The CDR3 runs to 13 residues.

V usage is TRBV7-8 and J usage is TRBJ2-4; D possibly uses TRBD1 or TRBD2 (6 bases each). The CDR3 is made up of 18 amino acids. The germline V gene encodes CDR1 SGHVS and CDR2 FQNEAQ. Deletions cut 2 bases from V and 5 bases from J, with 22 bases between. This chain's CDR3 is CASSLRREAGGAQNIQYF. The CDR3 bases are TGTGCCAGCAGCTTAAGGAGGGAGGCTGGGGGCGCCCAAAACATTCAGTACTTC. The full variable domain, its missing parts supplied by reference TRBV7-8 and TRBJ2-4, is GAGVSQSPRYKVAKRGQDVALRCDPISGHVSLFWYQQALGQGPEFLTYFQNEAQLDKSGLPSDRFFAERPEGSVSTLKIQRTQQEDSAVYLCASSLRREAGGAQNIQYFGAGTRLSVL.

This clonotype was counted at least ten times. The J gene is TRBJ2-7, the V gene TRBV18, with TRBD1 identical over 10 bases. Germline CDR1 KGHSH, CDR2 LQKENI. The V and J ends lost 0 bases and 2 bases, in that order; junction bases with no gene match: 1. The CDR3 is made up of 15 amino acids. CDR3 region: CASSPPGTGAYEQYF. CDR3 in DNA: TGTGCCAGCTCACCACCCGGGACAGGGGCCTACGAGCAGTACTTC. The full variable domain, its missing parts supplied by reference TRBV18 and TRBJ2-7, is NAGVMQNPRHLVRRRGQEARLRCSPMKGHSHVYWYRQLPEEGLKFMVYLQKENIIDESGMPKERFSAEFPKEGPSILRIQQVVRGDSAAYFCASSPPGTGAYEQYFGPGTRLTVT.

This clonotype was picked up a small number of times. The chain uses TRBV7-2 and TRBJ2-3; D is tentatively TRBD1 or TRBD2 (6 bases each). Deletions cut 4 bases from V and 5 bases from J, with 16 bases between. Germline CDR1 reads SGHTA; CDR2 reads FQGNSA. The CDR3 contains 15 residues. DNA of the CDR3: TGTGCCAGCAGCTGGGTCGGGGGCGCGGGAGATACGCAGTATTTT. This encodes CASSWVGGAGDTQYF.

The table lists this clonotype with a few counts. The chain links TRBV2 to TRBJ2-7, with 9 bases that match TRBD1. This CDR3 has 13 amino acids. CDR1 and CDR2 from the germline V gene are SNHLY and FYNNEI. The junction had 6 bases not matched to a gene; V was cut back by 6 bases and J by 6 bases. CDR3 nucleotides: TGTGCCAGCAGGCCGGGACAGGGAAGCGAGCAGTACGTC. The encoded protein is CASRPGQGSEQYV.

CDR3 in amino acids: CASSEYRTGADTQYF. In DNA, the CDR3 is TGTGCCAGCAGCGAGTACAGGACAGGGGCAGATACGCAGTATTTT. The chain couples TRBV7-2 to TRBJ2-3; the match to TRBD1 covers 9 bases. Germline values: CDR1 SGHTA, CDR2 FQGNSA. CDR3 length equals 15 residues. The trim removed 5 bases at V and 4 bases at J, leaving 7 bases unmatched.